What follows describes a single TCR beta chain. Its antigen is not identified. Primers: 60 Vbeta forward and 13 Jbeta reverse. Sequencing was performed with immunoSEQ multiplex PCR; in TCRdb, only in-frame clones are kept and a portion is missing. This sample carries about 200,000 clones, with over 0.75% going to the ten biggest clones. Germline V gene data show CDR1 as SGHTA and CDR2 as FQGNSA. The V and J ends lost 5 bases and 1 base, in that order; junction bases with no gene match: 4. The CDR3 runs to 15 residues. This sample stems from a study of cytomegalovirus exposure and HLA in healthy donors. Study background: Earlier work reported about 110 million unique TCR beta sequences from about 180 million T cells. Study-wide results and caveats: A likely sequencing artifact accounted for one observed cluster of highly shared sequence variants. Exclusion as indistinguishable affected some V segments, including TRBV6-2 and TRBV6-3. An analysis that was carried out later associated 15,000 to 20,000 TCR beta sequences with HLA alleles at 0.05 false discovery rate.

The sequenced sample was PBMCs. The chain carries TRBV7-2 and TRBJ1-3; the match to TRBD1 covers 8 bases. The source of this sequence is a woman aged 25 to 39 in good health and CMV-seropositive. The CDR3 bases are TGTGCCAGCAGCACACAGGGGGGTTCTGGAAACACCATATATTTT. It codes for CASSTQGGSGNTIYF.